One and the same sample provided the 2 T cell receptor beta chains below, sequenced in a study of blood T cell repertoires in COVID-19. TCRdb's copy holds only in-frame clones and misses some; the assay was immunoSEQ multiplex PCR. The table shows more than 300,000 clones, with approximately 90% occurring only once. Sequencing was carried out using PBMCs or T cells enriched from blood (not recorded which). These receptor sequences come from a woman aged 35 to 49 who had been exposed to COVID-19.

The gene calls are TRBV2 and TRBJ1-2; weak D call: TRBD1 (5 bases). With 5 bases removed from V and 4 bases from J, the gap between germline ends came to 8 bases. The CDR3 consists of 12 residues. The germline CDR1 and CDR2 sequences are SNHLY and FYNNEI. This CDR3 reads CASSFDSYGYTF. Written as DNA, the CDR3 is TGTGCCAGCAGTTTCGACAGCTATGGCTACACCTTC.

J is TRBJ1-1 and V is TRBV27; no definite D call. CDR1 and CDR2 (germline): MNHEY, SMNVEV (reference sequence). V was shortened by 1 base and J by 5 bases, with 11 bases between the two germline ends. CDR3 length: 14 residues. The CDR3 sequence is CASSLLPGGTEAFF. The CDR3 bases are TGTGCCAGCAGTTTATTGCCAGGTGGGACTGAAGCTTTCTTT.